This note documents a single T cell receptor (beta chain) sequence. Its antigen is unknown. No much larger clonotype is one base removed from it; base qualities were not supplied. TCRbeta CDR3 regions were amplified from genomic DNA by means of the immunoSEQ Assay, a bias-controlled multiplex PCR. Per the source publication's procedure: Within the assay, amplification of reference gene primers was used to estimate how many nucleated cells each sample contained. To quantify the absolute abundance of each unique TCRbeta CDR3 rearrangement, sequence reads were collapsed and filtered. For each sample, productive Simpson clonality was calculated by taking the square root of Simpson's diversity index across productive rearrangements. As stored in TCRdb, this immuneACCESS dataset retains in-frame rearrangements with V and J assigned. A fraction of the clones does not appear; measured against another copy, unresolved V genes explain less than half of the discrepancy, and the remainder lacks a known reason. V and J calls and clone size are as listed in that table; D and trimming were resolved from the DNA. In this sample the table shows 80,000 to 95,000 clones, around 86% of which occur a single time. The ten largest clonotypes hold 27% of the sample.

The sample is drawn from a study of blood T cell repertoires in COVID-19 (dated by TCRdb to about 2020). In the study overall: Collaborator samples came from the United States, Italy and Spain and covered acute and convalescent phases of COVID-19. The prospective study material was composed of cDNA or gDNA derived from T cells, B-cell-depleted T cells, or PBMCs. Subjects who had been exposed to COVID-19, were actively infected with it, or had recovered from it provided the deeply sampled blood TCRbeta repertoires that made up the dataset. The repertoires were made available in a free public database intended to serve as a resource for research on the immune response to SARS-CoV-2. The samples were drawn from the first 160 participants of the ongoing ImmuneRACE study and from 1,254 subjects provided by 6 global collaborators. The sample metadata nearly always contained a de-identified subject ID, COVID-19 status, age in years and sex. Where available, HLA class I and class II types were obtained from metadata supplied by the sample provider rather than from assay-based typing. Study-wide conclusions, independent of this receptor: The amount of clinical and demographic metadata varied by source and participant and was provided uncurated.

Whole blood was collected in K2EDTA tubes by collaborating institutions according to the institutions' own protocols. Collaborator samples were shipped for TCRbeta analysis as frozen whole blood, isolated PBMCs, or DNA extracted from either sample type. Its CDR3 holds 13 amino acids, cysteine through phenylalanine. Only the CDR3 DNA stays, 39 bases, in frame from base 1. Germline trimming: 5 bases from V, 5 bases from J; junction bases outside gene matches: 1. Via the germline V gene (reference sequence), CDR1 is SEHNR and CDR2 FQNEAQ. The material sequenced was peripheral blood. The sequence was obtained from a man over 45 with active or convalescent COVID-19. The rearrangement combines TRBV7-9 with TRBJ2-7, with 12 central nucleotides matching TRBD2. Here the CDR3 is given as CASSRTSGDEQYF. The DNA sequence is TGTGCCAGCAGCCGGACTAGCGGGGACGAGCAGTACTTC. This CDR3, with the reference TRBV7-9 and TRBJ2-7 proteins standing in past its ends, gives the full variable domain DTGVSQNPRHKITKRGQNVTFRCDPISEHNRLYWYRQTLGQGPEFLTYFQNEAQLEKSRLLSDRFSAERPKGSFSTLEIQRTEQGDSAMYLCASSRTSGDEQYFGPGTRLTVT.